The T cell receptor beta chain under discussion was sequenced for a study of TIL therapy for anti-PD-1-resistant metastatic lung cancer. As for the study in general: By whole-exome sequencing, median non-synonymous tumor mutation burden was roughly 1.4 mutations per megabase.

The CDR3 has 13 amino acids. CDR1 is MNHEY and CDR2 is SMNVEV in the germline V gene (reference sequence). The ends were cut back, 0 bases at V and 9 bases at J, with 9 bases in the middle. Documented time point: pre-treatment sample, taken before nivolumab and TIL therapy. The tumor samples were excised metastases, mostly pleural nodules or supraclavicular lymph nodes. Adults with stage 4 NSCLC were enrolled in a phase I trial. This clone was counted between two and nine times. Its antigen remains unidentified. Findings and limits, study-wide: The cohort had more treatment-naive, never-smoker and oncogene-addicted patients than typical.

The immunoSEQ assay was v3. Profiling relied on immunoSEQ multiplex PCR, and the TCRdb table lists in-frame clones only, not all of them. The sample lists roughly 92,000 clones; roughly two thirds were seen once. The material was tumor tissue, obtained at baseline. The clonotype originates from a person aged 25-85 years with non-small cell lung cancer. The V call is TRBV27, the J call TRBJ2-1; no reliable D call. The CDR3 DNA reads as TGTGCCAGCAGTTTATCTGGGTGGGGTGAGCAGTTCTTC. Translating it yields CASSLSGWGEQFF.